The clone carrying this TCR beta chain was detected many times. Its specificity is not known. These data originate in a study of glioma-infiltrating T cells. Germline CDR1 and CDR2: MDHEN and SYDVKM. The CDR3 is 17 amino acids. V lost 4 bases, J lost 2 bases, and 21 bases lay in between. Notes on the study in general: Non-neoplastic patients had below-expected tissue-blood divergence, while all gliomas exceeded expectation. CDR3 overlap between tissue and blood was very small.

Using RNA template, CDR3s of TCR alpha and beta were amplified with iRepertoire arm-PCR. For one-step reverse transcription and amplification, roughly 85-450 ng of tissue mRNA or PBMC total RNA was used. TCRdb redid the calling of the multiplex PCR reads with MiXCR, one entry per CDR3 protein. The sample lists under 6,500 distinct CDR3 sequences, roughly 47% seen once, with about 24% in the top ten. The TCR originated in a human donor with low-grade glioma or glioblastoma, undergoing nonglioma brain surgery, or in good health (not recorded which). The chain employs TRBV28 and TRBJ2-7, with D perhaps being TRBD1 or TRBD2 (6 bases each). Sample: glioma tissue, nonneoplastic brain tissue, or PBMCs (not recorded which). The CDR3 region has the DNA TGTGCCAGCAGTTCCCAAGGGGGGCAGCTTATTACCTACGAGCAGTACTTC. Translated: CASSSQGGQLITYEQYF.